The 20 T cell receptor beta chains in this list originate from one sample, sequenced in a study of T cell responses to AZD1222 COVID-19 vaccine. The method was immunoSEQ multiplex PCR; TCRdb's version includes in-frame clones alone and lacks a portion of them. The sample contains under 100,000 clones, just over 90% of which appear only once. The specimen comprised peripheral blood, sampled on day 0 of MenACWY control vaccination. The receptors shown here come from an adult in good health.

The chain couples TRBV24-1 to TRBJ1-5; maybe TRBD1 (5 bases). This CDR3 region has 21 residues. V lost 11 bases, J lost 4 bases, and 38 bases lay in between. Germline V gene sequence: CDR1 KGHDR, CDR2 SFDVKD. DNA of the CDR3: TGTGCCATGTGGCTGCTCGGGCAGGGAAGGGTATGGCCAAACCGTAATCAGCCCCAGCATTTT. This codes for CAMWLLGQGRVWPNRNQPQHF.

J is TRBJ1-2 and V is TRBV19; 7 bases map to TRBD1. Germline V gives CDR1 LNHDA, CDR2 SQIVND (reference sequence). The CDR3 consists of 15 residues. The V and J ends lost 7 bases and 4 bases, in that order; junction bases with no gene match: 12. The CDR3 protein is CASILSQGIGYGYTF. The CDR3 nucleotides are TGTGCCAGTATCCTATCACAGGGGATCGGCTATGGCTACACCTTC.

The rearrangement links TRBV19 to TRBJ1-2; a weak D match, TRBD1 (5 bases). Trimming left V 2 bases short and J 4 bases short, with 8 bases between. This CDR3 comprises 13 residues. The germline CDR1 and CDR2 sequences are LNHDA and SQIVND (reference sequence). CDR3 region: CASSITGGYGYTF. For the CDR3, the DNA is TGTGCCAGTAGTATAACAGGAGGCTATGGCTACACCTTC. The full variable domain, in which reference TRBV19 and TRBJ1-2 provide the parts outside the CDR3, is DGGITQSPKYLFRKEGQNVTLSCEQNLNHDAMYWYRQDPGQGLRLIYYSQIVNDFQKGDIAEGYSVSREKKESFPLTVTSAQKNPTAFYLCASSITGGYGYTFGSGTRLTVV.

The rearrangement links TRBV11-2 to TRBJ1-3; D remains unclear. Germline CDR1 and CDR2: SGHAT and FQNNGV. The CDR3 consists of 14 residues. Between the trimmed V and J ends, which lost 1 base and 2 bases, there was a span of 6 bases. CDR3 protein: CASSLVETGNTIYF. The CDR3 nucleotides are TGTGCCAGCAGCTTAGTGGAGACTGGAAACACCATATATTTT.

This sequence joins TRBV27 and TRBJ1-4; the D gene is possibly TRBD1 (6 bases). The length of the CDR3 is 14 residues. Germline assignment: CDR1 MNHEY and CDR2 SMNVEV (reference sequence). Trimming pared 4 bases from V and 5 bases from J, leaving 11 bases between. In DNA form, the CDR3 reads TGTGCCAGCAGTTCGGCGACAGGAAATGAAAAACTGTTTTTT. Translating it yields CASSSATGNEKLFF.

J is TRBJ1-2 and V is TRBV5-4; 9 positions agree with TRBD1. The CDR3 has 14 amino acids. V was pared by 4 bases and J by 5 bases, with 6 bases of the junction left unmatched. The germline CDR1 and CDR2 sequences are SGHNT and YYREEE (reference sequence). As DNA, the CDR3 is TGTGCCAGCAGCCGGGACAGGGAGGGGTATGGCTACACCTTC. It is translated as CASSRDREGYGYTF.

This chain links TRBV7-8 with TRBJ2-3, with 8 bases fitting TRBD2. The CDR3 covers 16 residues. The germline gives CDR1 SGHVS, CDR2 FQNEAQ. Trimming at V came to 5 bases and at J to 6 bases, leaving 13 bases not matched to a gene. CDR3 coding DNA: TGTGCCAGCAGCGCCCAGTCACTAGCGGTTGCGGATACGCAGTATTTT. Protein sequence: CASSAQSLAVADTQYF.

The chain couples TRBV7-9 to TRBJ2-1; the match to TRBD2 covers 15 bases. Germline CDR1 is SEHNR and CDR2 is FQNEAQ (reference sequence). The CDR3 has 18 residues. Trimming removed 5 bases from V and 6 bases from J; junction bases left unmatched: 11. CDR3 sequence: CASSRRGGLAGGPNEQFF. CDR3 DNA sequence: TGTGCCAGCAGCCGACGAGGGGGACTAGCGGGAGGCCCCAATGAGCAGTTCTTC. Together with reference TRBV7-9 and TRBJ2-1, the CDR3 gives the full variable domain: DTGVSQNPRHKITKRGQNVTFRCDPISEHNRLYWYRQTLGQGPEFLTYFQNEAQLEKSRLLSDRFSAERPKGSFSTLEIQRTEQGDSAMYLCASSRRGGLAGGPNEQFFGPGTRLTVL.

V and J are TRBV4-3 and TRBJ2-1; 9 bases are shared with TRBD1. Germline-derived CDR1 and CDR2 are LGHNA and YSLEER. The CDR3 spans 15 residues. J gave up 4 bases and V 4 bases, and 5 bases lay outside the gene matches. CDR3 nucleotide sequence: TGCGCCAGCAGCCTCGGGACAGGGCGATACAATGAGCAGTTCTTC. Residues: CASSLGTGRYNEQFF.

The chain combines TRBV18 with TRBJ2-2; D might be TRBD1 (5 bases). Germline CDR1 is KGHSH and CDR2 is LQKENI. Trimming removed 2 bases from V and 3 bases from J, with 10 bases in between. CDR3 length: 15 residues. CDR3 loop: CASSPLQADTGELFF. The CDR3 coding sequence is TGTGCCAGCTCACCATTACAGGCTGACACCGGGGAGCTGTTTTTT.

This chain joins TRBV2 and TRBJ2-1; 8 positions agree with TRBD2. Germline V gene data show CDR1 as SNHLY and CDR2 as FYNNEI. The CDR3 length is 15 residues. The junction had 3 bases not matched to a gene; V was cut back by 4 bases and J by 1 base. CDR3 residues: CASSGSGGSYNEQFF. The CDR3 DNA sequence: TGTGCCAGCAGTGGCAGCGGGGGTTCCTACAATGAGCAGTTCTTC.

This chain links TRBV10-3 with TRBJ2-1, with TRBD2 matching 7 bases. This CDR3 comprises 14 residues. V shed 2 bases, J shed 8 bases, and the junction held 6 bases outside the gene matches. Germline CDR1 reads ENHRY; CDR2 reads SYGVKD. The DNA of the CDR3 is TGTGCCATCAGTGAGCCGGGGGGAGGGTATGAGCAGTTCTTC. Its protein product is CAISEPGGGYEQFF.

This clone was detected only once. The chain couples TRBV28 to TRBJ1-2, with TRBD1 matching 8 bases. CDR3 length: 15 residues. V dropped 1 base and J dropped 4; count of bases not matched to a gene: 5. Germline CDR1 is MDHEN and CDR2 is SYDVKM. The CDR3 here is CASSLLGQAPYGYTF. The CDR3 nucleotides read TGTGCCAGCAGTTTATTGGGACAGGCCCCCTATGGCTACACCTTC.

The chain links TRBV15 to TRBJ1-1, with TRBD1 identical over 10 bases. After removal of 4 bases from V and 5 bases from J, the junction contained 10 bases not matched to a gene. This CDR3 is 16 amino acids long. CDR1 and CDR2 from the germline V gene are LNHNV and YYDKDF (reference sequence). CDR3: CATSIRDRGRGTEAFF. The CDR3 DNA is TGTGCCACCAGCATCCGGGACAGGGGACGGGGTACTGAAGCTTTCTTT.

In this sample, this clone turned up once. The CDR3 loop reads CASSISGDGNQPQHF. The DNA for the CDR3 is TGTGCCAGTAGTATCTCCGGGGATGGCAATCAGCCCCAGCATTTT. The gene calls are TRBV19 and TRBJ1-5; D not certain. With 3 bases removed from V and 2 bases from J, the gap between germline ends came to 11 bases. This CDR3 has 15 amino acids. Germline V gives CDR1 LNHDA, CDR2 SQIVND (reference sequence).

J is TRBJ2-7 and V is TRBV6-5; D may be TRBD1 (6 bases). The CDR3 is 11 residues long. CDR1 is MNHEY, CDR2 SVGAGI, per germline. V gave up 8 bases and J gave up 3 bases, with 8 bases separating them. The CDR3 protein is CASLQGYEQYF. The CDR3 DNA sequence: TGTGCCAGCTTACAGGGCTACGAGCAGTACTTC.

V gene TRBV19 combines with J gene TRBJ2-2, with 7 bases that match TRBD1. CDR1 and CDR2 (germline): LNHDA, SQIVND (reference sequence). CDR3 size: 14 residues. Losses at the gene ends were 6 bases for V and 3 bases for J; bases not matched to a gene: 4. The CDR3 nucleotides read TGTGCCAGTAGGGGAACAGGGGACACCGGGGAGCTGTTTTTT. Encoded protein: CASRGTGDTGELFF.

The chain couples TRBV28 to TRBJ1-1; TRBD1 might be the D (6 bases). Looked up from germline, CDR1 is MDHEN and CDR2 is SYDVKM. V was clipped by 6 bases and J by 4 bases, with 15 bases between them. The CDR3 consists of 14 residues. The CDR3 DNA reads as TGTGCCAGCAGAACCTCCGGACAGCTCACTGAAGCTTTCTTT. Translation: CASRTSGQLTEAFF. The variable domain in full, with the rest retrieved from reference TRBV28 and TRBJ1-1, is DVKVTQSSRYLVKRTGEKVFLECVQDMDHENMFWYRQDPGLGLRLIYFSYDVKMKEKGDIPEGYSVSREKKERFSLILESASTNQTSMYLCASRTSGQLTEAFFGQGTRLTVV.

The chain combines TRBV5-4 with TRBJ1-1; D call uncertain. Germline V lookup: CDR1 SGHNT, CDR2 YYREEE (reference sequence). The CDR3 contains 14 residues. Trimming removed 2 bases from V and 5 bases from J, with 13 bases in between. The CDR3 nucleotides read TGTGCCAGCAGCTTTGACGGAGCGAGTACTGAAGCTTTCTTT. It yields the protein CASSFDGASTEAFF. Complete variable domain (other parts from reference TRBV5-4 and TRBJ1-1): ETGVTQSPTHLIKTRGQQVTLRCSSQSGHNTVSWYQQALGQGPQFIFQYYREEENGRGNFPPRFSGLQFPNYSSELNVNALELDDSALYLCASSFDGASTEAFFGQGTRLTVV.

The V and J genes are TRBV13 and TRBJ2-3, with 10 nucleotides matching TRBD2. The trim removed 1 base at V and 4 bases at J, leaving 5 bases unmatched. The length of the CDR3 is 16 residues. Germline CDR1 PRHDT, CDR2 FYEKMQ (reference sequence). CDR3 region: CASSLVTSGDSDTQYF. DNA for the CDR3: TGTGCCAGCAGCTTAGTCACTAGCGGGGACTCAGATACGCAGTATTTT.